The 30 T cell receptor beta chains reported below all come from one sample, sequenced in a study of blood T cell repertoires in COVID-19. The data were produced by immunoSEQ multiplex PCR, yet TCRdb's version contains in-frame clones alone and is incomplete. Of 200,000 to 300,000 clones detected, around four fifths appear once; the ten largest clones hold roughly 4%. Sequenced: peripheral blood. Every receptor here comes from a middle-aged man with acute or convalescent COVID-19.

The chain has TRBV4-1 and TRBJ1-1; no reliable D call. The CDR3 is made up of 15 amino acids. Germline loops: CDR1 MGHRA, CDR2 YSYEKL. The V gene lost 3 bases and the J gene lost 0 bases, with 11 bases spanning the gap. Here the CDR3 reads CASSQTELMNTEAFF. CDR3 sequence (DNA): TGCGCCAGCAGCCAGACGGAGTTAATGAACACTGAAGCTTTCTTT.

The genes are TRBV19 and TRBJ1-2; no clear D gene. The germline gives CDR1 LNHDA, CDR2 SQIVND (reference sequence). This CDR3 contains 14 residues. Trimming took 5 bases from V and 2 from J, leaving 12 bases between them. The CDR3 region is CASSYTGSNYGYTF. The CDR3 region has the DNA TGTGCCAGTAGTTACACCGGGTCGAACTATGGCTACACCTTC. Full variable domain (remainder filled in from reference TRBV19 and TRBJ1-2): DGGITQSPKYLFRKEGQNVTLSCEQNLNHDAMYWYRQDPGQGLRLIYYSQIVNDFQKGDIAEGYSVSREKKESFPLTVTSAQKNPTAFYLCASSYTGSNYGYTFGSGTRLTVV.

V is TRBV19 and J is TRBJ2-7, with 10 bases lining up with TRBD1. CDR1 LNHDA and CDR2 SQIVND come from the germline V gene (reference sequence). The CDR3 consists of 14 residues. V lost 5 bases, J lost 3 bases, and 4 bases stayed unmatched. CDR3 loop: CASSAGTGVYEQYF. CDR3 nucleotide sequence: TGTGCCAGTAGTGCCGGGACAGGGGTCTACGAGCAGTACTTC.

The chain employs TRBV9 and TRBJ2-7, with 8 bases fitting TRBD1. CDR3 length: 14 residues. V shed 3 bases and J 3 bases; nucleotides not matched to a gene: 5. Germline V gives CDR1 SGDLS, CDR2 YYNGEE. The CDR3 region has the DNA TGTGCCAGCAGCGCCGGGACAGGCTTCTACGAGCAGTACTTC. Translating it yields CASSAGTGFYEQYF.

V gene TRBV12-3 or TRBV12-4 combines with J gene TRBJ1-5, with D maybe TRBD1 (6 bases). Trimming took 1 base from V and 7 from J, leaving 8 bases between them. The CDR3 is made up of 13 amino acids. CDR3: CASSLGGLQPQHF. CDR3 DNA: TGTGCCAGCAGTTTAGGGGGGCTCCAGCCCCAGCATTTT.

The chain employs TRBV12-5 and TRBJ2-1; a weak D match, TRBD2 (6 bases). The V and J ends lost 3 bases and 6 bases respectively, with 15 bases between them. The germline V gene has CDR1 LGHNT and CDR2 FRNRAP. The CDR3 has 15 amino acids. Written as DNA, the CDR3 is TGTGCTAGTGGTTTCGGGCGGGGTCAGGGCAATGAGCAGTTCTTC. It specifies CASGFGRGQGNEQFF. Combining the CDR3 with reference TRBV12-5 and TRBJ2-1 gives the whole variable domain DARVTQTPRHKVTEMGQEVTMRCQPILGHNTVFWYRQTMMQGLELLAYFRNRAPLDDSGMPKDRFSAEMPDATLATLKIQPSEPRDSAVYFCASGFGRGQGNEQFFGPGTRLTVL.

The chain has TRBV2 and TRBJ1-2; 10 nucleotides align to TRBD1. Germline V CDR1 and CDR2: SNHLY, FYNNEI. This CDR3 is 14 amino acids long. The V segment lost 6 bases and the J segment 8 bases; nucleotides outside the gene matches: 9. The CDR3 sequence: CASRRQGAVSGYTF. CDR3 in DNA: TGTGCCAGCAGGAGACAGGGGGCGGTTTCCGGCTACACCTTC.

In this sample, this clone turned up a few times. The chain carries TRBV11-3 and TRBJ1-6; unclear D gene. V shed 4 bases and J shed 8 bases, with 15 bases lying between them. Germline V CDR1 and CDR2: SGHNT, YENEEA. CDR3 size: 15 residues. The CDR3 sequence: CASSSGSGPYSPLHF. DNA of the CDR3: TGTGCCAGCAGCTCGGGGTCGGGTCCTTATTCACCCCTCCACTTT. Based on the CDR3 plus reference TRBV11-3 and TRBJ1-6, the full variable domain is EAGVVQSPRYKIIEKKQPVAFWCNPISGHNTLYWYLQNLGQGPELLIRYENEEAVDDSQLPKDRFSAERLKGVDSTLKIQPAELGDSAVYLCASSSGSGPYSPLHFGNGTRLTVT.

This chain uses TRBV24-1 with TRBJ1-5; a possible D gene is TRBD1 (5 bases). V gave up 2 bases and J gave up 3 bases, with 16 bases separating them. Looked up from germline, CDR1 is KGHDR and CDR2 is SFDVKD. CDR3 length equals 17 residues. The CDR3 here is CATSDSGGVGLNQPQHF. The CDR3 nucleotides are TGTGCCACCAGTGATTCCGGAGGGGTGGGCCTCAATCAGCCCCAGCATTTT.

The chain uses TRBV28 and TRBJ1-1; 9 bases fit TRBD1. Losses at the gene ends were 3 bases for V and 1 base for J; bases not matched to a gene: 3. This CDR3 region has 15 residues. Germline-derived CDR1 and CDR2 are MDHEN and SYDVKM. The CDR3 reads CASSFETGGNTEAFF. Written as DNA, the CDR3 is TGTGCCAGCAGTTTTGAGACAGGGGGGAACACTGAAGCTTTCTTT.

J is TRBJ1-2 and V is TRBV18; D remains ambiguous. The CDR3 contains 14 residues. Per the germline V gene, CDR1 is KGHSH and CDR2 is LQKENI. V lost 1 base and J lost 2, with 8 bases in between. CDR3: CASSPLAGNYGYTF. CDR3 bases: TGTGCCAGCTCACCACTGGCCGGGAACTATGGCTACACCTTC.

The rearrangement links TRBV15 to TRBJ2-2; 12 bases fit TRBD2. The CDR3 loop spans 15 amino acids. The J segment lost 6 bases and the V segment lost 3 bases, leaving 2 bases of the junction unmatched. From germline, CDR1 is LNHNV and CDR2 YYDKDF (reference sequence). The CDR3 region is CATSRTSGSPGELFF. The DNA for the CDR3 is TGTGCCACCAGCAGGACTAGCGGGAGTCCCGGGGAGCTGTTTTTT. Using reference TRBV15 and TRBJ2-2 for the parts outside the CDR3, the full variable domain is DAMVIQNPRYQVTQFGKPVTLSCSQTLNHNVMYWYQQKSSQAPKLLFHYYDKDFNNEADTPDNFQSRRPNTSFCFLDIRSPGLGDTAMYLCATSRTSGSPGELFFGEGSRLTVL.

This clone was found many times. The V call is TRBV27, the J call TRBJ2-3; TRBD2 matches 9 bases. V gave up 6 bases and J gave up 4 bases; unmatched junction bases: 11. Per germline, CDR1 MNHEY and CDR2 SMNVEV (reference sequence). The CDR3 extends over 16 amino acids. The CDR3 DNA reads as TGTGCCAGCAGGGGGATTAGCGGGAGCCCCGCAGATACGCAGTATTTT. Protein: CASRGISGSPADTQYF.

This clone was seen repeatedly, ten times or more. The rearrangement uses TRBV7-9 and TRBJ2-1; 9 bases are a match to TRBD2. The CDR3 spans 15 residues. The germline CDR1 and CDR2 sequences are SEHNR and FQNEAQ (reference sequence). Unmatched junction bases numbered 12, after V lost 5 bases and J lost 10 bases. CDR3 nucleotides: TGTGCCAGCAGCCTCGGGGTAGCGGGAGTAGGGGAGCAGTTCTTC. This sequence encodes CASSLGVAGVGEQFF.

This chain joins TRBV6-5 and TRBJ2-7; weak D call: TRBD1 (6 bases). Germline V lookup: CDR1 MNHEY, CDR2 SVGAGI. CDR3 length: 14 amino acids. Trimming left V 6 bases short and J 3 bases short, with 15 bases between. CDR3 coding DNA: TGTGCCAGCAGAAACACAGGGCTTTTCTACGAGCAGTACTTC. It specifies CASRNTGLFYEQYF.

In its sample, this clone was seen a few times. V is TRBV7-2 and J is TRBJ2-4, with 11 bases identical to TRBD2. V lost 5 bases to trimming and J lost 6 bases; unmatched junction nucleotides: 9. Germline V gene lookup returns CDR1 SGHTA and CDR2 FQGNSA. The CDR3 contains 16 residues. The CDR3 reads CASSPTSGGVGNIQYF. The CDR3 bases are TGTGCCAGCAGCCCAACTAGCGGGGGCGTCGGAAACATTCAGTACTTC.

The chain uses TRBV5-4 and TRBJ2-2, with 13 bases that match TRBD2. Germline V gene lookup returns CDR1 SGHNT and CDR2 YYREEE (reference sequence). The CDR3 runs to 20 residues. V trimming: 4 bases; J trimming: 2 bases; junction bases outside the gene matches: 14. The chain's CDR3 is CASSPTSGRLRGENTGELFF. The CDR3 DNA follows: TGTGCCAGCAGCCCGACTAGCGGGAGGCTTCGCGGGGAAAACACCGGGGAGCTGTTTTTT. Combining the CDR3 with reference TRBV5-4 and TRBJ2-2 gives the whole variable domain ETGVTQSPTHLIKTRGQQVTLRCSSQSGHNTVSWYQQALGQGPQFIFQYYREEENGRGNFPPRFSGLQFPNYSSELNVNALELDDSALYLCASSPTSGRLRGENTGELFFGEGSRLTVL.

V is TRBV18 and J is TRBJ1-4; 8 bases fit TRBD1. This CDR3 is built from 11 residues. J was trimmed by 17 bases and V by 5 bases; bases with no gene match: 7. The germline V gene has CDR1 KGHSH and CDR2 LQKENI. The CDR3 here is CASSEDRANFF. CDR3 coding DNA: TGTGCCAGCTCAGAGGACAGGGCTAACTTTTTT.

This clone was recorded once. The rearrangement uses TRBV5-1 and TRBJ1-1; D gene uncertain. V shed 1 base and J shed 0 bases, with 10 bases lying between them. CDR1 SGHRS and CDR2 YFSETQ come from the germline V gene. The CDR3 has 15 residues. The CDR3 loop is CASSLWPSMNTEAFF. The CDR3 nucleotides read TGCGCCAGCAGCTTGTGGCCCAGTATGAACACTGAAGCTTTCTTT.

The rearrangement joins TRBV10-3 to TRBJ1-3, with a tentative D call TRBD1 (6 bases). Per the germline V gene, CDR1 is ENHRY and CDR2 is SYGVKD. V lost 2 bases to trimming and J lost 1 base, with 12 bases between them. The CDR3 loop spans 16 amino acids. CDR3 protein: CAISEAGAGSGNTIYF. The CDR3, as DNA: TGTGCCATCAGTGAGGCAGGGGCAGGATCTGGAAACACCATATATTTT.

This clone has a single count. The chain's CDR3 is CASSTSGTVLEKLFF. The CDR3 nucleotides are TGTGCCAGCAGCACTTCCGGGACAGTGCTTGAAAAACTGTTTTTT. The rearrangement uses TRBV9 and TRBJ1-4; 7 bases line up with TRBD1. V lost 4 bases and J lost 7; bases outside the gene matches: 10. The CDR3 totals 15 residues. In germline, CDR1 is SGDLS, CDR2 YYNGEE.

The V call is TRBV29-1, the J call TRBJ1-5; D not certain. V lost 7 bases and J 1 base, leaving 11 bases between the germline ends. This CDR3 is 13 amino acids long. Germline V gives CDR1 SQVTM, CDR2 ANQGSEA. The CDR3 nucleotides are TGCAGCGCCCTAACAGAAAGCAATCAGCCCCAGCATTTT. It is translated as CSALTESNQPQHF.

J is TRBJ1-1 and V is TRBV5-1, with D unclear. Germline CDR1 reads SGHRS; CDR2 reads YFSETQ. Trimming took 6 bases from V and 3 from J, leaving 9 bases between them. The CDR3 consists of 12 residues. The CDR3 DNA reads TGCGCCAGCAAAGAGACTGACACTGAAGCTTTCTTT. This codes for CASKETDTEAFF.

This clone was detected only a few times. Other nucleotide sequences from this sample produce the same CDR3. The V call is TRBV12-3 or TRBV12-4, the J call TRBJ2-7, with 8 bases lining up with TRBD1. The length of the CDR3 is 12 residues. V lost 6 bases, J lost 4 bases, and 2 bases stayed unmatched. CDR3 sequence reads: CASSRTGYEQYF. The CDR3 region has the DNA TGTGCCAGCAGCCGGACAGGGTACGAGCAGTACTTC.

V and J are TRBV5-6 and TRBJ2-4; 7 nucleotides match TRBD1. Germline CDR1 is SGHDT and CDR2 is YYEEEE. The J segment lost 3 bases and the V segment lost 2 bases, leaving 5 bases of the junction unmatched. The CDR3 is 15 residues long. The CDR3 region has the DNA TGTGCCAGCAGCTTAGGGGGCGCGGGCAAAAACATTCAGTACTTC. Encoded protein: CASSLGGAGKNIQYF.

This clone was recorded only once. CDR3 bases: TGTGCCAGCAGCAGGGGACAGGGGGTCGGGGAGCTGTTTTTT. It codes for CASSRGQGVGELFF. The V gene is TRBV11-3, the J gene TRBJ2-2, with 11 nucleotides matching TRBD1. The trim removed 5 bases at V and 7 bases at J, leaving 3 bases unmatched. This CDR3 has 14 residues. The germline CDR1 and CDR2 sequences are SGHNT and YENEEA.

The chain couples TRBV27 to TRBJ2-3, with D perhaps matching TRBD2 (6 bases). Germline loops: CDR1 MNHEY, CDR2 SMNVEV (reference sequence). There are 18 residues in the CDR3. V was pared by 3 bases and J by 4 bases, with 23 bases between. The CDR3 DNA follows: TGTGCCAGCAGTTTGGGTGGATTATGGGGGAGGAAAGCAGATACGCAGTATTTT. Residues: CASSLGGLWGRKADTQYF.

The chain uses TRBV10-2 and TRBJ2-5, with 8 bases matching TRBD1. Losses at the gene ends were 10 bases for V and 4 bases for J; bases not matched to a gene: 11. Per germline, CDR1 WSHSY and CDR2 SAAADI. This CDR3 spans 14 amino acids. The CDR3, as DNA: TGCGCCACCTGGGGTGACAGGGGCGCAGAGACCCAGTACTTC. Translation gives CATWGDRGAETQYF.

The rearrangement uses TRBV7-2 and TRBJ2-7, with a possible D match to TRBD2 (7 bases). Germline V gene data show CDR1 as SGHTA and CDR2 as FQGNSA. The CDR3 contains 14 residues. V lost 1 base and J lost 4, with 11 bases in between. The CDR3 loop reads CASSLGGGPYEQYF. The DNA for the CDR3 is TGTGCCAGCAGCTTAGGGGGGGGGCCTTACGAGCAGTACTTC.

This chain links TRBV19 with TRBJ2-5, with D perhaps matching TRBD1 (6 bases). V was pared by 4 bases and J by 2 bases, with 17 bases between. The CDR3 consists of 16 residues. Germline-derived CDR1 and CDR2 are LNHDA and SQIVND (reference sequence). CDR3 region: CASSTGHGTPQETQYF. In DNA, the CDR3 is TGTGCCAGTAGTACCGGCCACGGGACACCTCAAGAGACCCAGTACTTC.